These 31 T cell receptor beta chains share one sample of origin, sequenced in a study of T cell repertoires in cytomegalovirus infection. A single record per CDR3 protein comes from TCRdb applying MiXCR to the reads. This sample has around 550,000 distinct CDR3 sequences, with around 27% found just once. The sequencing input was PBMCs. The receptor source for this set is a human donor in good health (CMV status not recorded). Some clones in this sample may be carry-over from other donors' samples.

The rearrangement joins TRBV7-9 to TRBJ2-5; 7 bases align to TRBD1. The junction had 14 bases not matched to a gene; V was cut back by 5 bases and J by 5 bases. Looked up from germline, CDR1 is SEHNR and CDR2 is FQNEAQ (reference sequence). This CDR3 is built from 16 residues. CDR3 in amino acids: CASSLTYDRDGETQYF. For the CDR3, the DNA is TGTGCCAGCAGCCTAACTTATGACAGGGACGGGGAGACCCAGTACTTC.

This clonotype has ten or more counts. V usage is TRBV7-2 and J usage is TRBJ2-2, with D unclear. V was pared by 1 base and J by 4 bases, with 10 bases between. The CDR3 extends over 15 amino acids. Germline V gene sequence: CDR1 SGHTA, CDR2 FQGNSA. The CDR3 reads CASSLVLIGTGELFF. CDR3 nucleotide sequence: TGTGCCAGCAGCTTAGTTCTTATCGGCACCGGGGAGCTGTTTTTT.

This clonotype has just a few counts. The rearrangement joins TRBV6-1 to TRBJ2-6; D not certain. The CDR3 covers 13 residues. V lost 7 bases and J lost 3, with 7 bases in between. Germline V gene lookup returns CDR1 MNHNS and CDR2 SASEGT. For the CDR3, the DNA is TGTGCCAGCATTCTTGGTGGGGCCAACGTCCTGACTTTC. This gives the protein CASILGGANVLTF.

This chain links TRBV7-2 with TRBJ2-2, with TRBD1 matching 9 bases. There are 16 residues in the CDR3. V was pared by 6 bases and J by 6 bases, with 11 bases of the junction left unmatched. Per the germline V gene, CDR1 is SGHTA and CDR2 is FQGNSA. The CDR3 spells CASSSAKDRGSGELFF. The DNA for the CDR3 is TGTGCCAGCAGTTCAGCTAAGGACAGGGGTTCCGGGGAGCTGTTTTTT.

The chain combines TRBV4-2 with TRBJ2-2, with D unresolved. The V end was cut by 1 base, the J end by 4 bases, with 7 bases between. The germline gives CDR1 LGHNA, CDR2 YNFKEQ. The CDR3 has 14 amino acids. The CDR3 DNA reads TGTGCCAGCAGCCAAGGGCCGAGCACCGGGGAGCTGTTTTTT. Translated, it gives CASSQGPSTGELFF.

The CDR3 spells CSARVPYLQAGGVNNEQFF. For the CDR3, the DNA is TGCAGTGCTAGGGTCCCCTACCTGCAAGCGGGCGGCGTTAACAATGAGCAGTTCTTC. The chain has TRBV20-1 and TRBJ2-1; D might be TRBD2 (6 bases). The CDR3 totals 19 residues. Germline CDR1 is DFQATT and CDR2 is SNEGSKA (reference sequence). Trimming took off 3 bases at V and 5 bases at J, with 29 bases between the two ends.

CDR3 amino acids: CASSVRGLHEKLFF. CDR3 DNA sequence: TGTGCCAGCAGTGTCCGGGGTCTACATGAAAAACTGTTTTTT. This chain connects TRBV28 to TRBJ1-4, with unresolved D. Trimming shortened V by 5 bases and J by 6 bases, and 13 bases separated the two germline ends. Germline-derived CDR1 and CDR2 are MDHEN and SYDVKM. CDR3 size: 14 residues.

This rearrangement joins TRBV4-3 to TRBJ2-4; weak D call: TRBD2 (6 bases). The germline CDR1 and CDR2 sequences are LGHNA and YSLEER. Between the trimmed V and J ends, which lost 0 bases and 0 bases, there was a span of 12 bases. The CDR3 contains 17 residues. The CDR3 bases are TGCGCCAGCAGCCAAGATTATCCTAGCGAAGCCAAAAACATTCAGTACTTC. Protein: CASSQDYPSEAKNIQYF.

This clonotype was found a few times. The V and J genes are TRBV20-1 and TRBJ1-6; the match to TRBD1 covers 8 bases. The CDR3 runs to 15 residues. The germline V gene encodes CDR1 DFQATT and CDR2 SNEGSKA (reference sequence). V trimming: 2 bases; J trimming: 8 bases; junction bases outside the gene matches: 8. In nucleotides, the CDR3 is TGCAGTGCTAGACAAAGGACAGGGTGGGATTCACCCCTCCACTTT. It yields the protein CSARQRTGWDSPLHF.

This clonotype was detected a few times. The rearrangement uses TRBV6-5 and TRBJ2-2; no firm D call. The CDR3 runs 14 residues. The germline V gene has CDR1 MNHEY and CDR2 SVGAGI. V was pared by 2 bases and J by 2 bases, with 6 bases between. CDR3 in DNA: TGTGCCAGCAGTTACGGAGTCAACACCGGGGAGCTGTTTTTT. The encoded protein is CASSYGVNTGELFF.

V is TRBV6-5 and J is TRBJ2-5; 15 positions match TRBD2. CDR1 and CDR2 (germline): MNHEY, SVGAGI. This CDR3 is built from 16 residues. Losses at the gene ends were 2 bases for V and 5 bases for J; bases not matched to a gene: 3. CDR3 sequence reads: CASSYTGTSGRETQYF. The DNA of the CDR3 is TGTGCCAGCAGTTACACAGGGACTAGCGGGAGGGAGACCCAGTACTTC.

This chain connects TRBV12-3 or TRBV12-4 to TRBJ2-7; TRBD2 is a possible D gene (5 bases). V was pared by 0 bases and J by 0 bases, with 12 bases between. The length of the CDR3 is 16 residues. CDR3 nucleotide sequence: TGTGCCAGCAGTTTAGCGGTCAGCGGAGTCTCCTACGAGCAGTACTTC. Translating gives CASSLAVSGVSYEQYF.

The rearrangement uses TRBV4-1 and TRBJ2-5; D might be TRBD2 (6 bases). Germline V CDR1 and CDR2: MGHRA, YSYEKL. This CDR3 is 15 amino acids long. The V end was cut by 2 bases, the J end by 1 base, with 11 bases between. CDR3 loop: CASSQRSGSQETQYF. In nucleotides, the CDR3 is TGCGCCAGCAGCCAACGCAGCGGGTCCCAAGAGACCCAGTACTTC.

This clonotype was observed at least ten times. This chain uses TRBV7-2 with TRBJ2-1; no reliable D call. This CDR3 is built from 14 residues. The germline V and J ends were trimmed by 5 bases and 1 base, with 9 bases remaining between them. CDR1 is SGHTA and CDR2 is FQGNSA in the germline V gene. CDR3 bases: TGTGCCAGCAGCCCCCGGGTATCCTACAATGAGCAGTTCTTC. Its translation: CASSPRVSYNEQFF. The full variable domain, with the rest looked up from reference TRBV7-2 and TRBJ2-1, is GAGVSQSPSNKVTEKGKDVELRCDPISGHTALYWYRQSLGQGLEFLIYFQGNSAPDKSGLPSDRFSAERTGGSVSTLTIQRTQQEDSAVYLCASSPRVSYNEQFFGPGTRLTVL.

This clonotype has ten or more counts. The chain combines TRBV6-2 or TRBV6-3 with TRBJ2-7; D gene uncertain. Germline CDR1 and CDR2: MNHEY and SVGEGT. V lost 0 bases to trimming and J lost 4 bases, with 13 bases between them. CDR3 length: 15 amino acids. The CDR3 loop is CASSYSLMGSYEQYV. The CDR3 nucleotides read TGTGCCAGCAGTTACTCTCTCATGGGGTCTTACGAGCAGTACGTC.

CDR3: CASSGPTLDRVRQPQHF. CDR3 DNA sequence: TGTGCCAGCAGTGGACCCACTCTGGACAGGGTCAGGCAGCCCCAGCATTTT. The rearrangement joins TRBV2 to TRBJ1-5; 8 nucleotides agree with TRBD1. This CDR3 region has 17 residues. The germline CDR1 and CDR2 sequences are SNHLY and FYNNEI. Trimming took 4 bases from V and 7 from J; bases not matched to a gene: 15.

This clonotype came up a few times. V usage is TRBV7-2 and J usage is TRBJ1-1; D is ambiguous. The CDR3 is 18 residues long. Trimming removed 2 bases from V and 5 bases from J, with 24 bases in between. Germline V lookup: CDR1 SGHTA, CDR2 FQGNSA. Here the CDR3 reads CASSLTSGRTTVRTEAFF. The CDR3 coding sequence is TGTGCCAGCAGCTTAACATCGGGCCGCACAACAGTGAGGACTGAAGCTTTCTTT.

This clonotype came up a few times. The chain uses TRBV20-1 and TRBJ1-5, with TRBD1 matching 8 bases. After removal of 4 bases from V and 0 bases from J, the junction contained 8 bases not matched to a gene. The CDR3 totals 16 residues. Germline V gives CDR1 DFQATT, CDR2 SNEGSKA (reference sequence). The CDR3 loop reads CSATQARGLSNQPQHF. The CDR3 DNA reads as TGCAGTGCTACCCAAGCCAGGGGGCTTAGCAATCAGCCCCAGCATTTT.

This sequence joins TRBV7-9 and TRBJ1-1; TRBD1 is a possible D gene (6 bases). V was pared by 5 bases and J by 8 bases, with 12 bases between. This CDR3 region has 12 residues. Germline loops: CDR1 SEHNR, CDR2 FQNEAQ (reference sequence). The CDR3 DNA reads TGTGCCAGCAGCGGGGGGGGCAGCGAAGCTTTCTTT. Amino acids: CASSGGGSEAFF.

This rearrangement joins TRBV19 to TRBJ1-1, with D unresolved. The CDR3 spans 13 residues. V lost 7 bases, J lost 1 base, and 10 bases lay in between. Germline V CDR1 and CDR2: LNHDA, SQIVND (reference sequence). This CDR3 reads CASNPRQNTEAFF. The CDR3 coding sequence is TGTGCCAGTAACCCCAGACAGAACACTGAAGCTTTCTTT. Full variable domain (missing parts from reference TRBV19 and TRBJ1-1): DGGITQSPKYLFRKEGQNVTLSCEQNLNHDAMYWYRQDPGQGLRLIYYSQIVNDFQKGDIAEGYSVSREKKESFPLTVTSAQKNPTAFYLCASNPRQNTEAFFGQGTRLTVV.

This clonotype was detected a few times. This rearrangement joins TRBV12-3 or TRBV12-4 to TRBJ1-2, with 7 bases fitting TRBD1. V dropped 1 base and J dropped 6; count of bases not matched to a gene: 8. The CDR3 is 15 residues long. The CDR3 loop is CASSLGRAGGDGYTF. CDR3 DNA: TGTGCCAGCAGTTTAGGTCGAGCAGGGGGTGATGGCTACACCTTC.

The chain recombines TRBV4-3 with TRBJ2-1; 12 nucleotides line up with TRBD2. The CDR3 runs to 18 residues. Germline V gene sequence: CDR1 LGHNA, CDR2 YSLEER. Trimming at V came to 0 bases and at J to 4 bases, leaving 7 bases not matched to a gene. CDR3 nucleotides: TGCGCCAGCAGCCAAGACGCCGGACTAGCGGGACTTTACAATGAGCAGTTCTTC. Protein product: CASSQDAGLAGLYNEQFF.

This clonotype was detected many times. The chain is built from TRBV7-9 and TRBJ2-5; 7 nucleotides line up with TRBD2. There are 16 residues in the CDR3. After removal of 5 bases from V and 6 bases from J, the junction contained 15 bases not matched to a gene. From germline, CDR1 is SEHNR and CDR2 FQNEAQ (reference sequence). CDR3 DNA: TGTGCCAGCAGCATACGGGGAGCGGGACTCGGAAAGACCCAGTACTTC. It translates to CASSIRGAGLGKTQYF.

This clonotype was counted at least ten times. The chain uses TRBV5-5 and TRBJ1-2; TRBD1 matches 10 bases. With V trimmed by 3 bases and J by 4 bases, 6 bases remained unmatched. The CDR3 runs to 15 residues. Germline V gives CDR1 SGHKS, CDR2 YYEKEE (reference sequence). This chain's CDR3 is CASSWRGQGGYGYTF. The CDR3 DNA follows: TGTGCCAGCAGCTGGCGAGGACAGGGGGGCTATGGCTACACCTTC.

The rearrangement joins TRBV6-1 to TRBJ2-7, with 8 bases that match TRBD2. The germline gives CDR1 MNHNS, CDR2 SASEGT. With 9 bases clipped from V and 1 base from J, the junction kept 5 bases outside the gene matches. The CDR3 consists of 13 residues. The CDR3: CASRLARSYEQYF. CDR3 nucleotides: TGTGCCAGTCGACTAGCGAGATCCTACGAGCAGTACTTC.

The chain employs TRBV6-6 and TRBJ2-3, with 9 positions matching TRBD1. With 2 bases clipped from V and 5 bases from J, the junction kept 8 bases outside the gene matches. CDR3 length equals 16 residues. Germline-derived CDR1 and CDR2 are MNHNY and SVGAGI (reference sequence). The CDR3 sequence: CASSYPDRGSIDTQYF. CDR3 sequence (DNA): TGTGCCAGCAGTTACCCCGACAGGGGGTCCATAGATACGCAGTATTTT.

This clonotype was observed at least ten times. This chain links TRBV7-2 with TRBJ2-1; tentatively, D is TRBD1 (6 bases). V gave up 5 bases and J gave up 7 bases, with 18 bases separating them. The CDR3 is made up of 15 amino acids. CDR1 is SGHTA, CDR2 FQGNSA, per germline. The CDR3, as DNA: TGTGCCAGCAGCCTAGGGGGACCACGGCGAAATGAGCAGTTCTTC. Its protein product is CASSLGGPRRNEQFF. The full variable domain, its missing parts supplied by reference TRBV7-2 and TRBJ2-1, is GAGVSQSPSNKVTEKGKDVELRCDPISGHTALYWYRQSLGQGLEFLIYFQGNSAPDKSGLPSDRFSAERTGGSVSTLTIQRTQQEDSAVYLCASSLGGPRRNEQFFGPGTRLTVL.

V gene TRBV7-9 combines with J gene TRBJ2-3, with 11 bases lining up with TRBD2. The ends lost 6 bases at V and 2 bases at J; junction bases unmatched: 7. In germline, CDR1 is SEHNR, CDR2 FQNEAQ (reference sequence). This CDR3 is built from 16 residues. The chain's CDR3 is CASSWGLAELTDTQYF. Here the CDR3 DNA reads TGTGCCAGCAGTTGGGGACTAGCGGAACTCACAGATACGCAGTATTTT.

The chain links TRBV6-8 to TRBJ1-4; TRBD1 is a possible D gene (5 bases). The V end was cut by 0 bases, the J end by 8 bases, with 16 bases between. The CDR3 extends over 16 amino acids. CDR1 is MNHGY, CDR2 SAAAGT, per germline. Here the CDR3 reads CASSYSPGQVEEKLFF. The CDR3 DNA is TGTGCCAGCAGTTACTCCCCGGGGCAGGTTGAGGAAAAACTGTTTTTT.

This clonotype was counted between two and nine times. The genes are TRBV7-2 and TRBJ2-4; 10 bases are shared with TRBD2. V lost 4 bases and J lost 1; bases outside the gene matches: 7. This CDR3 region has 17 residues. Germline V gene data show CDR1 as SGHTA and CDR2 as FQGNSA. The CDR3 DNA reads TGTGCCAGCAGCTGGGGGGGGACTAGCGCGGCCAAAAACATTCAGTACTTC. Translation gives CASSWGGTSAAKNIQYF.

This clonotype was counted a few times. J is TRBJ2-3 and V is TRBV27, with a tentative D call TRBD2 (6 bases). With 7 bases removed from V and 0 bases from J, the gap between germline ends came to 20 bases. The CDR3 spans 17 residues. Germline V gene sequence: CDR1 MNHEY, CDR2 SMNVEV (reference sequence). The CDR3 region is CASIPFGGGGSTDTQYF. The CDR3 region has the DNA TGTGCCAGCATCCCTTTCGGTGGTGGGGGGAGCACAGATACGCAGTATTTT.